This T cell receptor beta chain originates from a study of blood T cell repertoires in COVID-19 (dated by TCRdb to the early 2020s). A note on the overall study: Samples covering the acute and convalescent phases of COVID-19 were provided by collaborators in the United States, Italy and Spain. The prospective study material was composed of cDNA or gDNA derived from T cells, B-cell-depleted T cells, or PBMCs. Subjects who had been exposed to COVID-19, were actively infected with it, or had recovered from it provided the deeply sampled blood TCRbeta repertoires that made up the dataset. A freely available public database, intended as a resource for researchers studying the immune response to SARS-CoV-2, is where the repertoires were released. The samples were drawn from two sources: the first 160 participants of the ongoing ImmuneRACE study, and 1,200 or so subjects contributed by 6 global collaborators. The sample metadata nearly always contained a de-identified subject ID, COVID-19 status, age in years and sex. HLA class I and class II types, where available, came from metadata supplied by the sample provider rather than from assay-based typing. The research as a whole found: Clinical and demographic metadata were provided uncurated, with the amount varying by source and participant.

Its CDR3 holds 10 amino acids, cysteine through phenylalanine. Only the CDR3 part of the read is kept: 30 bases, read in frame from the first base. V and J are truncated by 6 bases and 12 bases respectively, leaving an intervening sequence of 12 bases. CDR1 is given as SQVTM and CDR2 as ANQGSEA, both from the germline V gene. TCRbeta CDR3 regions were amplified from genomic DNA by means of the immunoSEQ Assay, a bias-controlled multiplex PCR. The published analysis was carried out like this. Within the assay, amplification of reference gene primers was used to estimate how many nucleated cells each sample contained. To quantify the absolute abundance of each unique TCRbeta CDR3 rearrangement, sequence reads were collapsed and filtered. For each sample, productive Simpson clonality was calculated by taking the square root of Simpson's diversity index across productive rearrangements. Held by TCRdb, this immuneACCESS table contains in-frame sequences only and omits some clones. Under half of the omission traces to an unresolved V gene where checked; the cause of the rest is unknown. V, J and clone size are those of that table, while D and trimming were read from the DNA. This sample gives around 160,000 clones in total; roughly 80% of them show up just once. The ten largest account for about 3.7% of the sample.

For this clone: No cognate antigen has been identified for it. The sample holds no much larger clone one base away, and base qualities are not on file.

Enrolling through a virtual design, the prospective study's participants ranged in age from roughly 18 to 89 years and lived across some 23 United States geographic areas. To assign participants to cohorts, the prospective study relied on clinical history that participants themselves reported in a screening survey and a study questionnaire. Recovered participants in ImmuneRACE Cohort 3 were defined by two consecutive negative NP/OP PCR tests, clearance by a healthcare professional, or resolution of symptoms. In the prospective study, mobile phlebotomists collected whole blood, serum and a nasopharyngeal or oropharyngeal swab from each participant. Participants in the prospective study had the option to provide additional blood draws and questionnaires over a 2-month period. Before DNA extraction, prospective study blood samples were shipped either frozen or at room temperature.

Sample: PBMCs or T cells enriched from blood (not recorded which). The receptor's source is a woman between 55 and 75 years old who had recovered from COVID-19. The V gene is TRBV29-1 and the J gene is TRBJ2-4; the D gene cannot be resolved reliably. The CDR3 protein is CSVAADHQYF. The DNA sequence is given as TGCAGCGTGGCGGCGGATCATCAGTACTTC.